The present entry profiles one TCR beta chain with its context. The antigen this receptor binds is unknown. One base away there is no much larger clone; base qualities are not given. These data come from a study of response to subunit inactivated influenza vaccine (dated by TCRdb to the late 2010s). General notes on the study: The study used deep quantitative T cell receptor repertoire profiling to track responses to a trivalent subunit inactivated influenza vaccine.

The protocol used for the library was RT-PCR. TCRdb records Illumina HiSeq 2500 as the sequencer. TCRdb applied fastp at Q25 and MiXCR to the public reads, then kept only in-frame beta chains. Rows with one shared CDR3 protein collapse into an entry with the most common genes and DNA. In this sample the table shows roughly 150,000 distinct CDR3 sequences, about a tenth of which occur a single time. Together, the top ten hold around 12% of the sample. V sheds 2 bases and J sheds 1 base, leaving 5 bases between their ends. The germline V gene sets CDR1 to KGHDR and CDR2 to SFDVKD. Measured from the cysteine to the phenylalanine, the CDR3 is 15 residues long. CDR3 DNA is the only sequence kept; it has 45 bases, read in frame from the first base. The time point label, as the study defines it: 45 days after influenza vaccine administration. Summary of the overall study and its limitations: The authors suggested that each seasonal influenza vaccination may recruit only a limited number of new T cells.

The clonotype was recovered from a man over 45 who received an inactivated influenza vaccine. Donor details come from another sample of the same person, matched by shared clones. The chain links TRBV24-1 with TRBJ1-6; the D gene identity is not certain. The source material was non-naive T cells sorted from PBMCs, sampled roughly 6 weeks after vaccination. Per the publication, the cell subset or site label means: memory T cell fraction. The nucleotide sequence is TGTGCCACCAGTGATTCGGGGTCCTATAATTCACCCCTCCACTTT. Translated, this gives CATSDSGSYNSPLHF.